This T cell receptor (beta chain) was recorded in a study of blood T cell repertoires in COVID-19. Study-level information: The samples span acute and convalescent COVID-19 from the United States, Italy and Spain.

Study processing details: Amplification from reference gene primers served as the basis for estimated nucleated cell counts. Profiled with immunoSEQ multiplex PCR; TCRdb holds only in-frame clones, not every one. D and trimming were read from the DNA, whereas the V and J calls and clone size are those reported in that table. The sample shows about 200,000 clones, 87% of them seen only once. This receptor was identified in a man aged 55 to 69 with active or convalescent COVID-19. Sequenced material: peripheral blood.

This CDR3 reads CASSKIWSGGRADTQYF. CDR3 DNA: TGTGCCAGCAGCAAAATATGGTCGGGGGGTCGGGCAGATACGCAGTATTTT. This chain links TRBV21-1 with TRBJ2-3; the D call TRBD2 from the table was never checked on the DNA. TRBV21-1 is designated a pseudogene. The CDR3 contains 17 residues.